The T cell receptor beta chain under discussion was sequenced for a study of cytomegalovirus exposure and HLA in healthy donors. Study summary: Unique TCRs numbering approximately 80 million, obtained from HLA-typed donors, made up an early data release.

The CDR3 is 16 amino acids. Trimming removed 3 bases from V and 9 bases from J; junction bases left unmatched: 12. CDR1 and CDR2 from the germline V gene are GTSNPN and SVGIG (reference sequence). Primers: 60 Vbeta forward and 13 Jbeta reverse. Data came from immunoSEQ multiplex PCR; TCRdb stores just in-frame clones and leaves some out. The sample lists more than 90,000 clones; 77% were seen once. The source of this sequence is a man aged 50-60 years in good health and CMV-seropositive. The sequenced sample was PBMCs. The chain joins TRBV30 to TRBJ1-6, with 9 bases lining up with TRBD1. The CDR3 nucleotides are TGTGCCTGGAGACAACTTAGGACAGGGGACTCTTCACCCCTCCACTTT. It specifies CAWRQLRTGDSSPLHF.